The 19 T cell receptor beta chains below all came from one sample that was sequenced in a study of blood T cells in healthy people across ages. A J-beta primer mix and a sample-barcoded 5' primer were used in a second PCR of about 7 to 12 cycles. TCRdb passed the 5' RACE reads through MiXCR, listing each CDR3 protein once. The data hold 800,000 or so distinct CDR3 sequences, with 46% observed a single time. Sequenced: blood. Every receptor here comes from a man older than 75 in good health.

The J gene is TRBJ1-1, the V gene TRBV29-1, with unresolved D. Per the germline V gene, CDR1 is SQVTM and CDR2 is ANQGSEA. The CDR3 covers 14 residues. V was cut by 4 bases and J by 0 bases, with 12 bases left in between. CDR3 bases: TGCAGCGTTGTAACAGCCAATCTGAACACTGAAGCTTTCTTT. Protein product: CSVVTANLNTEAFF.

In its sample, this clonotype was seen a few times. This chain uses TRBV7-3 with TRBJ2-5; the D is unclear. Germline V gene lookup returns CDR1 SGHTA and CDR2 FQGTGA. V was trimmed by 5 bases and J by 2 bases, leaving 12 bases between them. The CDR3 runs to 14 residues. The CDR3 loop is CASSAGWRQETQYF. CDR3 nucleotides: TGTGCCAGCAGCGCCGGATGGAGACAAGAGACCCAGTACTTC.

The chain carries TRBV27 and TRBJ2-3, with D tentatively TRBD1 or TRBD2 (5 bases each). The CDR3 is 15 amino acids. Germline-derived CDR1 and CDR2 are MNHEY and SMNVEV (reference sequence). V lost 6 bases, J lost 4 bases, and 17 bases lay in between. The CDR3 nucleotides read TGTGCCAGCAGCCTAGGGGACCCTGGGGCAGATACGCAGTATTTT. The encoded protein is CASSLGDPGADTQYF.

This clonotype has only a few counts. The chain is built from TRBV5-4 and TRBJ1-2, with D unclear. This CDR3 has 13 residues. Deletions cut 1 base from V and 0 bases from J, with 4 bases between. Germline loops: CDR1 SGHNT, CDR2 YYREEE (reference sequence). Here the CDR3 DNA reads TGTGCCAGCAGCTTGCAGGCTAACTATGGCTACACCTTC. Translating gives CASSLQANYGYTF.

The gene calls are TRBV28 and TRBJ2-7; 11 bases agree with TRBD2. V shed 5 bases and J 3 bases; nucleotides not matched to a gene: 9. Germline V gene data show CDR1 as MDHEN and CDR2 as SYDVKM. The CDR3 length is 16 residues. The DNA of the CDR3 is TGTGCCAGCAGTACTCTTACCGGGACTAGCGGCTACGAGCAGTACTTC. Translated: CASSTLTGTSGYEQYF.

The V and J genes are TRBV7-7 and TRBJ2-1; 9 bases align to TRBD1. This CDR3 spans 15 amino acids. Trimming cost V 5 bases and J 6 bases; bases outside gene matches: 8. Germline V gene lookup returns CDR1 SSHAT and CDR2 FNYEAQ (reference sequence). In DNA form, the CDR3 reads TGTGCCAGCAGCCAGGGGACAGGGATCGTCAATGAGCAGTTCTTC. Its translation: CASSQGTGIVNEQFF.

This chain links TRBV30 with TRBJ2-3; no definite D call. Per germline, CDR1 GTSNPN and CDR2 SVGIG (reference sequence). This CDR3 spans 13 amino acids. The V and J ends lost 3 bases and 4 bases respectively, with 11 bases between them. CDR3: CAWSVRRADTQYF. DNA for the CDR3: TGTGCCTGGAGCGTAAGACGGGCAGATACGCAGTATTTT.

Remarks on this clonotype: At one boundary the junction diverges from the germline segment, which might be a read error. V usage is TRBV20-1 and J usage is TRBJ2-1, with TRBD2 identical over 11 bases. There are 16 residues in the CDR3. Germline V gives CDR1 DFQATT, CDR2 SNEGSKA (reference sequence). The CDR3 DNA is TGCAGTGTTAGACCCGGACTAGCGGGCATGAACAATGAGCAGTTCTTC. It encodes CSVRPGLAGMNNEQFF.

This clonotype was observed many times. V gene TRBV7-9 combines with J gene TRBJ2-4; D gene uncertain. CDR3 size: 15 residues. Germline-derived CDR1 and CDR2 are SEHNR and FQNEAQ (reference sequence). Trimming took off 5 bases at V and 0 bases at J, with 11 bases between the two ends. This chain's CDR3 is CASSPDLGAKNIQYF. Here the CDR3 DNA reads TGTGCCAGCAGCCCCGACTTGGGAGCCAAAAACATTCAGTACTTC.

This chain links TRBV5-6 with TRBJ2-3; D is uncertain. This CDR3 has 16 amino acids. The V end lost 0 bases, the J end lost 1 base, and 12 bases lay between the germline ends. Germline V gene data show CDR1 as SGHDT and CDR2 as YYEEEE. As DNA, the CDR3 is TGTGCCAGCAGCTTGGTGGGCGACTCCGGCACAGATACGCAGTATTTT. Amino acids: CASSLVGDSGTDTQYF.

About this clonotype itself: The junction departs from the called germline gene at one end, perhaps through a read error. This chain joins TRBV19 and TRBJ2-1; D may be TRBD2 (5 bases). CDR1 and CDR2 (germline): LNHDA, SQIVND (reference sequence). This CDR3 has 15 residues. The CDR3 spells CATALGFASYNEQFF. The CDR3 DNA is TGTGCCACTGCACTAGGGTTCGCCTCCTACAATGAGCAATTCTTC.

This clonotype was recorded a few times. The chain recombines TRBV20-1 with TRBJ2-1, with 11 bases lining up with TRBD2. CDR3 length: 14 amino acids. Trimming cost V 6 bases and J 6 bases; bases outside gene matches: 7. Germline loops: CDR1 DFQATT, CDR2 SNEGSKA (reference sequence). The chain's CDR3 is CSAYSGRAPNEQFF. For the CDR3, the DNA is TGCAGTGCGTATAGCGGGAGGGCCCCCAATGAGCAGTTCTTC.

This clonotype was counted once. It may be a read error: a sequence one base away is much more abundant. The chain links TRBV6-2 or TRBV6-3 to TRBJ2-3; the D gene is possibly TRBD2 (5 bases). The CDR3 is 13 amino acids. CDR1 and CDR2 (germline): MNHEY, SVGEGT. The CDR3 loop is CVSRTTGTDTQYF. The CDR3, as DNA: TGTGTCAGCAGAACTACGGGGACAGATACGCAGTATTTT.

V and J are TRBV6-6 and TRBJ2-4, with 7 nucleotides matching TRBD2. Germline assignment: CDR1 MNHNY and CDR2 SVGAGI (reference sequence). This CDR3 contains 14 residues. V lost 8 bases and J lost 7; bases outside the gene matches: 11. The CDR3: CASATSVRGNIQYF. The CDR3 DNA sequence: TGTGCCAGCGCCACTAGCGTCCGAGGGAACATTCAGTACTTC.

The chain is built from TRBV28 and TRBJ2-4; 7 bases match TRBD1. J was trimmed by 6 bases and V by 2 bases; bases with no gene match: 4. The CDR3 contains 14 residues. The V gene's germline CDR1 is MDHEN and CDR2 SYDVKM. The CDR3 DNA reads as TGTGCCAGCAGTTTAGGACAGGCCCCAAACATTCAGTACTTC. Translated, it gives CASSLGQAPNIQYF.

V usage is TRBV20-1 and J usage is TRBJ2-5; weak D call: TRBD2 (6 bases). V lost 4 bases and J lost 4, with 19 bases in between. Germline CDR1 and CDR2: DFQATT and SNEGSKA (reference sequence). The CDR3 runs to 15 residues. The CDR3 loop reads CSAKGGAAMLETQYF. The CDR3 coding sequence is TGCAGTGCTAAAGGAGGGGCCGCGATGTTAGAGACCCAGTACTTC.

The J gene is TRBJ1-4, the V gene TRBV6-1, with 10 bases fitting TRBD1. V dropped 1 base and J dropped 7; count of bases not matched to a gene: 6. This CDR3 region has 16 residues. In germline, CDR1 is MNHNS, CDR2 SASEGT. The CDR3 reads CASSEERQGAAEKLFF. CDR3 in DNA: TGTGCCAGCAGTGAAGAGAGACAGGGGGCGGCTGAAAAACTGTTTTTT.

This chain links TRBV20-1 with TRBJ2-1; D gene uncertain. This CDR3 is built from 10 residues. Germline V gene data show CDR1 as DFQATT and CDR2 as SNEGSKA (reference sequence). Trimming stripped 8 bases from V and 10 bases from J, with 12 bases between. CDR3: CSTSPYEQFF. The CDR3 DNA reads as TGCAGTACCAGTCCGTACGAGCAGTTCTTC.

This clonotype was observed at least ten times. This sequence joins TRBV7-2 and TRBJ2-1; 8 nucleotides align to TRBD2. This CDR3 contains 15 residues. With 2 bases clipped from V and 5 bases from J, the junction kept 5 bases outside the gene matches. CDR1 is SGHTA, CDR2 FQGNSA, per germline. The CDR3 reads CASSLSLAANNEQFF. CDR3 in DNA: TGTGCCAGCAGCTTATCACTAGCGGCAAACAATGAGCAGTTCTTC.